The next 3 T cell receptor beta chains were all read from a single sample in a study of human T cells and chemical hapten exposure. Time point of the sample: patch test 1, 2 weeks after DPC sensitization. As to treatment: therapeutic diphenylcyclopropenone sensitization with weekly scalp DPC. Each CDR3 protein is one row after TCRdb ran MiXCR on the RACE reads. The sample has a few hundred thousand distinct CDR3 sequences, nearly 5% seen once; the top ten hold 2% to 2.5%. The specimen comprised whole blood, sampled in connection with sensitization to the hapten diphenylcyclopropenone (DPC). All receptors derive from a woman aged 45-60 years with alopecia areata. Some clones in this sample may be carry-over from other donors' samples.

This clonotype came up many times. The chain combines TRBV11-2 with TRBJ2-1; D not resolved. This CDR3 spans 16 amino acids. V dropped 6 bases and J dropped 0 bases, with 15 bases sitting between them. CDR1 and CDR2 (germline): SGHAT, FQNNGV. CDR3 nucleotide sequence: TGTGCCAGCAGGCCGTCCCGCCTGAGCTCCTACAATGAGCAGTTCTTC. This encodes CASRPSRLSSYNEQFF.

In the case of this clonotype: One base away lies a much larger clone, so this may be a sequencing read error. The chain combines TRBV21-1 with TRBJ1-5. TRBV21-1 is listed as a pseudogene. This CDR3 has 14 amino acids. This CDR3 is CASSKYRRDQPQHF. The CDR3 DNA sequence: TGTGCCAGCAGTAAGTACAGAAGGGATCAGCCCCAGCATTTT.

CDR3 region: CAISEQGDYEQYF. For the CDR3, the DNA is TGTGCCATCAGTGAACAGGGGGACTACGAGCAGTACTTC. The chain is built from TRBV10-3 and TRBJ2-7, with 8 bases aligning to TRBD1. This CDR3 contains 13 residues. CDR1 and CDR2 from the germline V gene are ENHRY and SYGVKD. After removal of 3 bases from V and 3 bases from J, the junction contained 1 base not matched to a gene.